The present entry profiles one TCR beta chain with its context. Antigen unknown. This specimen comes from a study of lymphopenia after photon versus proton radiotherapy. Trimming shortened V by 2 bases and J by 6 bases, and 15 bases separated the two germline ends. Germline values: CDR1 SGHNT, CDR2 YYREEE (reference sequence). The CDR3 has 15 residues. Sequencing was performed with immunoSEQ multiplex PCR; in TCRdb, only in-frame clones are kept and a portion is missing. The sample consists of around 59,000 clones, approximately 84% of them appearing once. Study results and caveats: Photon-treated patients lost naive T cells and TCR diversity; proton-treated stayed stable. A bigger post-nadir fall in TCR diversity correlated inversely with survival time in deceased patients. Oligoclonal CD8+ Temra expansion after nadir drove photon patients' diversity drop.

The receptor was isolated from a man in his fifties or sixties with pancreatic cancer. The sample consisted of peripheral blood, taken from a patient treated with proton-based radiotherapy. This chain joins TRBV5-4 and TRBJ2-1; D is unresolved. Here the CDR3 DNA reads TGTGCCAGCAGCTTAGGAAGGTTAGGGCGCAATGAGCAGTTCTTC. Its translation: CASSLGRLGRNEQFF.